This passage covers 17 T cell receptor beta chains from one sample sequenced in a study of T-cell reconstitution after alpha-beta-depleted transplantation in children. Preparing the TCRbeta library involved the use of unique molecular identifiers. Using its own MiXCR run on the PCR reads, TCRdb lists one record per CDR3 protein. The sample shows about a million distinct CDR3 sequences, about 29% of them seen only once. The specimen was PBMCs, mostly from graft donor cells, collected 360 days after TCRalphabeta/CD19-depleted stem cell transplant. These receptors originate from a boy under two years old who had a stem cell transplant for SCID, so the T cells may come from the graft donor.

This clonotype was seen many times. J is TRBJ1-4 and V is TRBV15; D is ambiguous. From germline, CDR1 is LNHNV and CDR2 YYDKDF (reference sequence). V lost 1 base and J 0 bases, leaving 12 bases between the germline ends. CDR3 size: 17 residues. CDR3 sequence: CATSRGEQFPTNEKLFF. In DNA form, the CDR3 reads TGTGCCACCAGCAGAGGGGAACAGTTCCCAACTAATGAAAAACTGTTTTTT. The full variable domain, completed using reference TRBV15 and TRBJ1-4, is DAMVIQNPRYQVTQFGKPVTLSCSQTLNHNVMYWYQQKSSQAPKLLFHYYDKDFNNEADTPDNFQSRRPNTSFCFLDIRSPGLGDTAMYLCATSRGEQFPTNEKLFFGSGTQLSVL.

The chain is built from TRBV5-6 and TRBJ2-5; no firm D call. V shed 1 base and J shed 3 bases, with 7 bases lying between them. Germline V gene sequence: CDR1 SGHDT, CDR2 YYEEEE. The CDR3 extends over 13 amino acids. The CDR3 spells CASSLNYEETQYF. The CDR3, as DNA: TGTGCCAGCAGCTTGAATTATGAAGAGACCCAGTACTTC.

The chain is built from TRBV7-8 and TRBJ2-7; D remains unclear. The CDR3 length is 12 residues. The germline gives CDR1 SGHVS, CDR2 FQNEAQ. The V gene lost 4 bases and the J gene lost 9 bases, with 13 bases spanning the gap. CDR3 in amino acids: CASSSSWEGQYF. CDR3 coding DNA: TGTGCCAGCAGCTCCTCTTGGGAAGGGCAGTACTTC.

The chain carries TRBV5-1 and TRBJ2-2; the D gene could be TRBD1 or TRBD2 (5 bases each). Germline CDR1 is SGHRS and CDR2 is YFSETQ. The CDR3 runs 15 residues. Trimming left V 3 bases short and J 6 bases short, with 15 bases between. CDR3 residues: CASSSTGHAAGELFF. CDR3 bases: TGCGCCAGCAGCTCGACGGGGCATGCCGCCGGGGAGCTGTTTTTT.

V usage is TRBV6-5 and J usage is TRBJ2-1, with TRBD2 identical over 8 bases. V shed 2 bases and J 7 bases; nucleotides not matched to a gene: 13. The CDR3 loop spans 17 amino acids. CDR1 is MNHEY and CDR2 is SVGAGI in the germline V gene. CDR3 coding DNA: TGTGCCAGCAGTTACCCCGCTTCCGGGGGGGCTATGAATGAGCAGTTCTTC. This gives the protein CASSYPASGGAMNEQFF.

The chain employs TRBV3-1 and TRBJ2-2; D possibly corresponds to TRBD2 (6 bases). V lost 1 base to trimming and J lost 0 bases, with 15 bases between them. This CDR3 comprises 18 residues. Germline V gene data show CDR1 as LGHDT and CDR2 as YNNKEL (reference sequence). CDR3 coding DNA: TGTGCCAGCAGCCAAGGATGGAGCGGGCCCCCGAACACCGGGGAGCTGTTTTTT. Its translation: CASSQGWSGPPNTGELFF.

The rearrangement joins TRBV5-1 to TRBJ2-5; TRBD1 matches at 7 bases. The V segment lost 3 bases and the J segment 4 bases; nucleotides outside the gene matches: 9. The germline V gene has CDR1 SGHRS and CDR2 YFSETQ. This CDR3 is 15 amino acids long. As DNA, the CDR3 is TGCGCCAGCAGCTCCCTCCCGACAGGGTCAGAGACCCAGTACTTC. It encodes CASSSLPTGSETQYF.

The CDR3 DNA sequence: TGTGCCAGCAGCCCCGAGGACAGGCCCTGGAAGCAGTACTTC. Translated, it gives CASSPEDRPWKQYF. The chain recombines TRBV28 with TRBJ2-7, with TRBD1 matching 7 bases. V was clipped by 6 bases and J by 8 bases; unmatched bases: 13. CDR3 size: 14 residues. CDR1 and CDR2 from the germline V gene are MDHEN and SYDVKM.

The rearrangement joins TRBV4-2 to TRBJ1-1; possibly TRBD1 for D (5 bases). V gave up 5 bases and J gave up 4 bases, with 26 bases separating them. Germline CDR1 LGHNA, CDR2 YNFKEQ. CDR3 length equals 18 residues. The CDR3 here is CASSARPLILPGGTEAFF. The CDR3 coding sequence is TGTGCCAGCAGCGCCCGACCGTTGATTCTCCCGGGGGGCACTGAAGCTTTCTTT.

This clonotype was seen only a few times. This chain links TRBV29-1 with TRBJ1-1, with D tentatively TRBD1 (5 bases). CDR3 length equals 13 residues. Germline V lookup: CDR1 SQVTM, CDR2 ANQGSEA. Trimming took 3 bases from V and 7 from J, leaving 15 bases between them. CDR3 sequence: CSVEVRGAHEAFF. CDR3 nucleotide sequence: TGCAGCGTTGAGGTTCGGGGCGCACATGAAGCTTTCTTT.

The chain carries TRBV5-1 and TRBJ2-1; D gene ambiguous. Germline V gene data show CDR1 as SGHRS and CDR2 as YFSETQ. This CDR3 has 18 residues. V was cut by 4 bases and J by 2 bases, with 22 bases left in between. The CDR3 spells CASSLNRDGSLTYNEQFF. CDR3 DNA: TGCGCCAGCAGCCTCAATAGGGATGGCTCCCTAACCTACAATGAGCAGTTCTTC.

This chain joins TRBV7-2 and TRBJ1-2; D uncertain. Germline lookup yields CDR1 SGHTA and CDR2 FQGNSA. Trimming cost V 1 base and J 0 bases, with 6 bases left between them. CDR3 length: 14 residues. The CDR3 DNA reads as TGTGCCAGCAGCTTAGTAGCCCCTAACTATGGCTACACCTTC. It encodes CASSLVAPNYGYTF.

This chain links TRBV10-3 with TRBJ2-7; D gene unclear. The CDR3 contains 14 residues. Germline-derived CDR1 and CDR2 are ENHRY and SYGVKD. V gave up 7 bases and J gave up 0 bases, with 13 bases separating them. CDR3 bases: TGTGCCATCACCCCCGGTGGAGCCTCCTACGAGCAGTACTTC. Residues: CAITPGGASYEQYF.

The genes are TRBV10-3 and TRBJ2-3; D ambiguous. Per the germline V gene, CDR1 is ENHRY and CDR2 is SYGVKD. CDR3 size: 14 residues. Trimming took off 7 bases at V and 2 bases at J, with 13 bases between the two ends. The CDR3 is CAITGELDTDTQYF. CDR3 bases: TGTGCCATCACCGGCGAATTAGACACAGATACGCAGTATTTT.

The chain recombines TRBV15 with TRBJ2-5; 9 bases line up with TRBD2. This CDR3 is built from 15 residues. The germline V gene encodes CDR1 LNHNV and CDR2 YYDKDF (reference sequence). J lost 2 bases, V lost 9 bases, and 10 bases had no gene match. The CDR3 coding sequence is TGTGCCACGGGCCCGGGACTAGCCGAACAAGAGACCCAGTACTTC. Its protein is CATGPGLAEQETQYF.

This clonotype occurred once. J is TRBJ1-6 and V is TRBV3-1; possibly TRBD1 for D (6 bases). Trimming removed 8 bases at V and 12 bases at J, with 20 bases between. The CDR3 spans 14 residues. Looked up from germline, CDR1 is LGHDT and CDR2 is YNNKEL (reference sequence). The CDR3 reads CASGYRDKVGPLHF. In nucleotides, the CDR3 is TGTGCCAGCGGATACAGGGATAAAGTGGGACCCCTCCACTTT.

This clonotype was counted a few times. The chain uses TRBV28 and TRBJ2-1, with D perhaps matching TRBD1 (6 bases). There are 16 residues in the CDR3. From germline, CDR1 is MDHEN and CDR2 SYDVKM. Trimming took off 3 bases at V and 6 bases at J, with 18 bases between the two ends. CDR3 bases: TGTGCCAGCAGTTTGATGAGGTTGGGACATGTCAATGAGCAGTTCTTC. Translating gives CASSLMRLGHVNEQFF.